The entry below gives a single T cell receptor beta chain sequence along with its context. It has no known antigen specificity. No qualities accompany the bases; no much larger clone lies one base away. This sample stems from a study of metastatic and nonmetastatic thyroid tumors (dated by TCRdb to about 2020). For context, the study as a whole: For patients with malignant and with benign thyroid disease, the researchers compared repertoires between peripheral blood samples and tumor or nodule tissue samples. The paper as a whole reports these results and caveats: TCR beta diversity was reported as significantly higher in malignant tumors than in benign nodules, in both blood and tumor samples.

None of the patients had been given any treatment before thyroid surgery. Patient clinical samples collected from 2012 to 2018 were retrospectively analysed using T-cell receptor beta sequencing. V trim: 7 bases; J trim: 6 bases; unmatched bases: 9. Via the germline V gene, CDR1 is MNHEY and CDR2 SVGEGT. The cysteine opens and the phenylalanine closes a CDR3 of 16 amino acids. Only CDR3 DNA is held: 48 bases, read in frame from base 1. The method was PCR. These reads were obtained on an Illumina HiSeq 4000. High-throughput sequencing was used to profile the TCR beta-chain CDR3 region of every patient. The study's own analysis went as follows. Drawing on CDR3 differences between clinicopathological groups, the researchers built a classifier meant to tell apart patients with distant-metastatic papillary thyroid cancer. The Shannon index was used to measure repertoire diversity, and the Morisita-Horn index was used to measure how similar tumor and blood repertoires were. TCRdb reanalyzed the raw reads on its own, using fastp at Q25 for trimming and MiXCR for clone calling, and kept in-frame beta chains. The authors' filters were not applied to this entry. The sample table contains around 30,000 clones; only one count was recorded for roughly 10% of them. Of the sample, around 16% falls within the top ten clones.

The V and J genes are TRBV6-2 or TRBV6-3 and TRBJ2-2; a stretch of 12 junction bases matches TRBD2. The specimen was blood. The origin of this receptor is a female donor with papillary thyroid cancer or a benign thyroid nodule (not recorded which). Some clones in this sample may be carry-over from other donors' samples. The DNA sequence follows: TGTGCCAGCACCAAGACTAGCGGGAGATCGTCCGGGGAGCTGTTTTTT. The resulting protein is CASTKTSGRSSGELFF.